This T cell receptor beta chain was obtained from a study of fetal regulatory T cell absence and autoimmunity. Using immunoSEQ multiplex PCR, the repertoire was profiled, and TCRdb retains in-frame clones only, with some absent. The table lists about 95,000 clones, approximately 75% of them singletons. The count of this clone is one. Input material: pancreas tissue. The TCR sequence derives from a male donor with IPEX syndrome.

CDR3: CASSVATQGGNTEAFF. The CDR3 bases are TGTGCCAGCAGCGTAGCTACCCAGGGGGGGAACACTGAAGCTTTCTTT. The rearrangement uses TRBV9 and TRBJ1-1; 7 bases are a match to TRBD1. Trimming at V came to 0 bases and at J to 1 base, leaving 6 bases not matched to a gene. Per germline, CDR1 SGDLS and CDR2 YYNGEE. There are 16 residues in the CDR3.